What follows are 10 T cell receptor beta chains derived from one specimen sequenced in a study of vaccination and CD4 T cells after COVID-19. This sample's treatment: approximately nine-day PBMC culture with coronavirus spike peptide pools or control peptides (ViraFEST assay). Antigens for these TCRs are unknown. Scientists ran DNA taken from cultured CD4+ T cells through the Oncomine TCR Beta short-read assay for sequencing. MiXCR was run by TCRdb on the PCR reads, yielding one entry per CDR3 protein. This table holds around 21,000 distinct CDR3 sequences, around 52% found once. The material sequenced was CD4+ T cells from blood, cultured in vitro. Source of these receptors: a human donor who had recovered from COVID-19.

This clonotype was seen a handful of times. The chain employs TRBV7-9 and TRBJ1-4; D gene uncertain. Germline CDR1 is SEHNR and CDR2 is FQNEAQ (reference sequence). V lost 2 bases, J lost 8 bases, and 3 bases lay in between. The CDR3 extends over 11 amino acids. In nucleotides, the CDR3 is TGTGCCAGCAGCTTAAAGGAAAAACTGTTTTTT. This encodes CASSLKEKLFF.

The V gene is TRBV28, the J gene TRBJ1-1; D might be TRBD1 (6 bases). The CDR3 runs to 15 residues. Germline V gives CDR1 MDHEN, CDR2 SYDVKM. Trimming shortened V by 9 bases and J by 7 bases, and 24 bases separated the two germline ends. CDR3 loop: CASKPGGPGRGEAFF. In DNA form, the CDR3 reads TGTGCCAGTAAGCCCGGGGGCCCTGGACGGGGTGAAGCTTTCTTT.

This sequence joins TRBV6-1 and TRBJ1-1; D may be TRBD1 (6 bases). Trimming pared 7 bases from V and 0 bases from J, leaving 15 bases between. This CDR3 contains 15 residues. CDR1 MNHNS and CDR2 SASEGT come from the germline V gene. CDR3 residues: CASKVRGPMNTEAFF. In DNA, the CDR3 is TGTGCCAGCAAGGTCAGGGGACCCATGAACACTGAAGCTTTCTTT.

The chain employs TRBV11-2 and TRBJ2-1, with TRBD2 matching over 11 bases. Germline V lookup: CDR1 SGHAT, CDR2 FQNNGV. After removal of 6 bases from V and 5 bases from J, the junction contained 6 bases not matched to a gene. This CDR3 is 15 amino acids long. The CDR3 DNA sequence: TGTGCCAGCAGGGTGGGGACTAGCGGCGACAATGAGCAGTTCTTC. Its translation is CASRVGTSGDNEQFF.

This clonotype showed up just a few times. The chain is built from TRBV7-2 and TRBJ2-7, with 10 bases aligning to TRBD2. V lost 1 base to trimming and J lost 12 bases; unmatched junction nucleotides: 15. The CDR3 totals 16 residues. The germline CDR1 and CDR2 sequences are SGHTA and FQGNSA. In DNA form, the CDR3 reads TGTGCCAGCAGCTTAGTGAGGTTGCGCGGGACTAGCGTTTGGTACTTC. Translation: CASSLVRLRGTSVWYF.

The chain joins TRBV11-2 to TRBJ1-1; no reliable D call. Germline V gene lookup returns CDR1 SGHAT and CDR2 FQNNGV. CDR3 length equals 16 residues. Deletions cut 0 bases from V and 3 bases from J, with 14 bases between. The DNA for the CDR3 is TGTGCCAGCAGCTTAGAAAGGAACGCGAGAGACACTGAAGCTTTCTTT. Protein product: CASSLERNARDTEAFF.

J is TRBJ1-6 and V is TRBV20-1; D call uncertain. CDR1 and CDR2 (germline): DFQATT, SNEGSKA (reference sequence). The CDR3 consists of 16 residues. The V end was cut by 2 bases, the J end by 0 bases, with 11 bases between. CDR3 loop: CSARTLMSSYNSPLHF. CDR3 in DNA: TGCAGTGCTAGAACTCTCATGAGCTCCTATAATTCACCCCTCCACTTT.

This clonotype has a handful of counts. The chain recombines TRBV24-1 with TRBJ2-2, with D possibly TRBD2 on 5 matching bases. Trimming stripped 6 bases from V and 6 bases from J, with 13 bases between. The CDR3 has 14 residues. Germline loops: CDR1 KGHDR, CDR2 SFDVKD. The chain's CDR3 is CATSPGGRPGELFF. CDR3 in DNA: TGTGCCACCAGTCCCGGAGGCCGGCCCGGGGAGCTGTTTTTT.

In its sample, this clonotype was seen a few times. J is TRBJ2-2 and V is TRBV27; no clear D gene. The CDR3 runs to 12 residues. Germline V gene data show CDR1 as MNHEY and CDR2 as SMNVEV (reference sequence). V lost 3 bases, J lost 6 bases, and 5 bases lay in between. CDR3: CASSFLAGELFF. The CDR3 region has the DNA TGTGCCAGCAGTTTCCTCGCCGGGGAGCTGTTTTTT.

This clonotype was seen more than once but under ten times. CDR3 protein: CASSFHRGSGTYEQYF. The DNA for the CDR3 is TGTGCCAGCAGTTTTCATCGGGGGTCGGGGACTTACGAGCAGTACTTC. The chain carries TRBV27 and TRBJ2-7; tentative D call: TRBD2 (6 bases). V gave up 3 bases and J gave up 4 bases, with 19 bases separating them. This CDR3 contains 16 residues. CDR1 and CDR2 (germline): MNHEY, SMNVEV (reference sequence).